These T cell receptor beta chains were read from a single sample in a study of blood T cell repertoires in COVID-19. The method was immunoSEQ multiplex PCR; TCRdb's version includes in-frame clones alone and lacks a portion of them. The table lists over 200,000 clones, 80% to 90% of them singletons. The material sequenced was PBMCs or T cells enriched from blood (not recorded which). The receptor set was obtained from a man between 35 and 55 years old who had recovered from COVID-19. The CDR3 runs from the conserved cysteine through the conserved F or W. D genes are given only for firm matches.

CDR3: CATSDPRDRVPYEQYF; D: TRBD1; V: TRBV24-1
CDR3: CASSWTVDQPQHF; D: NA; V: TRBV6-5
CDR3: CASSPWDRGHEKLFF; D: TRBD1; V: TRBV5-5
CDR3: CASTKGAGVPEQFF; D: TRBD2; V: TRBV11-2
CDR3: CASRPLRDSYGYTF; D: NA; V: TRBV6-5
CDR3: CASSPGQGHYNEKLFF; D: TRBD1; V: TRBV7-9
CDR3: CASSPPSGLSYEQYF; D: TRBD2; V: TRBV18
CDR3: CASSLDRDYGYTF; D: NA; V: TRBV5-1
CDR3: CAVMRGSTDTQYF; D: TRBD2; V: TRBV30
CDR3: CASSEEGRSALWETQYF; D: NA; V: TRBV6-1
CDR3: CSAQGGSSTDTQYF; D: NA; V: TRBV29-1
CDR3: CASSFLGTGTGDHEQYF; D: TRBD1; V: TRBV27
CDR3: CASSLGTSLSTDTQYF; D: TRBD2; V: TRBV5-1